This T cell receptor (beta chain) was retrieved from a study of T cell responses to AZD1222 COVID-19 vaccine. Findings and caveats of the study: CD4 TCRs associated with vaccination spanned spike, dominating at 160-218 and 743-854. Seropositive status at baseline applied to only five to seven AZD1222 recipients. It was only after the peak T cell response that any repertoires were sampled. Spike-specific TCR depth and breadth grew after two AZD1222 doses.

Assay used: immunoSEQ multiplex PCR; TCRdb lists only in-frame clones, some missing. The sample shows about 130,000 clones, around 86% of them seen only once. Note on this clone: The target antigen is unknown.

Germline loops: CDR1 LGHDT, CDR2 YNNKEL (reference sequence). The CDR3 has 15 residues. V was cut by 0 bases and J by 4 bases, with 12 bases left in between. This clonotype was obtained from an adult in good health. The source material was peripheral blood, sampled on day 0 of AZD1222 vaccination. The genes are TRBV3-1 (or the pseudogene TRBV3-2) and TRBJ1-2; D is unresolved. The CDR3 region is CASSQDSRIFYGYTF. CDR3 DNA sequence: TGTGCCAGCAGCCAAGACTCCCGGATCTTCTATGGCTACACCTTC.